The 29 T cell receptor beta chains below were found in one sample sequenced in a study of human T cells and chemical hapten exposure. Specified time point: patch test 3, about 24 weeks after DPC sensitization. As for treatment: therapeutic diphenylcyclopropenone sensitization with weekly scalp DPC. TCRdb independently ran MiXCR on the RACE reads; one entry per CDR3 protein. The top ten clones hold around 2.3% of a sample with about 160,000 distinct CDR3 sequences, around a quarter of them seen once. Sequencing was performed on whole blood, taken in connection with sensitization to the hapten diphenylcyclopropenone (DPC). These receptor sequences come from a woman aged 18-29 years with alopecia areata. Some clones in this sample may be carry-over from other donors' samples.

This clonotype came up a few times. This chain's CDR3 is CASSLDTASYNEQFF. Here the CDR3 DNA reads TGTGCCAGCAGTTTAGACACAGCCTCCTACAATGAGCAGTTCTTC. This chain joins TRBV27 and TRBJ2-1; no firm D call. The CDR3 totals 15 residues. The ends were cut back, 2 bases at V and 0 bases at J, with 8 bases in the middle. In germline, CDR1 is MNHEY, CDR2 SMNVEV (reference sequence).

This chain links TRBV9 with TRBJ2-7; D possibly corresponds to TRBD1 (6 bases). Trimming stripped 4 bases from V and 2 bases from J, with 16 bases between. Germline CDR1 and CDR2: SGDLS and YYNGEE. CDR3 length equals 15 residues. In nucleotides, the CDR3 is TGTGCCAGCAGCTCAGTTCCGGGACAAACCTACGAGCAGTACTTC. Its translation: CASSSVPGQTYEQYF.

There are a few counts of this clonotype. The chain carries TRBV6-1 and TRBJ2-7, with 9 nucleotides matching TRBD2. The ends lost 8 bases at V and 7 bases at J; junction bases unmatched: 12. The CDR3 spans 14 residues. Germline-derived CDR1 and CDR2 are MNHNS and SASEGT. CDR3 loop: CASDKAGGGGEQYF. CDR3 DNA sequence: TGTGCCAGCGATAAAGCGGGAGGCGGTGGGGAGCAGTACTTC.

CDR3 sequence: CASSLLVYTDTQYF. The CDR3 nucleotides are TGTGCCAGCAGTTTATTAGTCTACACAGATACGCAGTATTTT. This chain links TRBV12-3 or TRBV12-4 with TRBJ2-3; no definite D call. The ends were cut back, 2 bases at V and 2 bases at J, with 8 bases in the middle. This CDR3 has 14 residues.

This chain links TRBV10-3 with TRBJ1-3, with 7 positions matching TRBD1. The CDR3 contains 12 residues. J gave up 2 bases and V 11 bases, and 3 bases lay outside the gene matches. Germline CDR1 and CDR2: ENHRY and SYGVKD. The CDR3 coding sequence is TGTGCCGTAGGGGGCACTGGAAACACCATATATTTT. Translating it yields CAVGGTGNTIYF.

The chain carries TRBV7-3 and TRBJ2-1; 13 nucleotides agree with TRBD2. Germline loops: CDR1 SGHTA, CDR2 FQGTGA. The junction had 2 bases not matched to a gene; V was cut back by 4 bases and J by 8 bases. The CDR3 sequence is 14 residues long. Written as DNA, the CDR3 is TGTGCCAGCAGCTCCGGGACTAGCGGGGATGAGCAGTTCTTC. It is translated as CASSSGTSGDEQFF.

This clonotype was detected a few times. This rearrangement joins TRBV20-1 to TRBJ2-1; D uncertain. This CDR3 has 14 amino acids. From germline, CDR1 is DFQATT and CDR2 SNEGSKA (reference sequence). Trimming took off 3 bases at V and 0 bases at J, with 9 bases between the two ends. The CDR3 DNA follows: TGCAGTGCTAGTCGGCTGACCTCCTACAATGAGCAGTTCTTC. Its translation: CSASRLTSYNEQFF.

A few counts support this clonotype. This rearrangement joins TRBV4-2 to TRBJ2-1; possibly TRBD2 for D (5 bases). The CDR3 length is 13 residues. Trimming took off 1 base at V and 10 bases at J, with 11 bases between the two ends. The germline V gene encodes CDR1 LGHNA and CDR2 YNFKEQ. The chain's CDR3 is CASSQAEREEQFF. In nucleotides, the CDR3 is TGTGCCAGCAGCCAAGCGGAACGGGAAGAGCAGTTCTTC.

This chain connects TRBV7-9 to TRBJ2-7; 7 bases are a match to TRBD1. J lost 2 bases, V lost 4 bases, and 5 bases had no gene match. The CDR3 runs to 14 residues. Germline CDR1 SEHNR, CDR2 FQNEAQ (reference sequence). The CDR3, as DNA: TGTGCCAGCAGCTCGGGACAGAAACCCTACGAGCAGTACTTC. Encoded protein: CASSSGQKPYEQYF.

The chain combines TRBV29-1 with TRBJ1-1; the D gene is possibly TRBD1 (5 bases). Per germline, CDR1 SQVTM and CDR2 ANQGSEA. CDR3 length: 15 residues. The V gene lost 4 bases and the J gene lost 3 bases, with 18 bases spanning the gap. Here the CDR3 reads CSVVVSSTVDTEAFF. Here the CDR3 DNA reads TGCAGCGTTGTGGTTTCGTCGACAGTCGACACTGAAGCTTTCTTT. The full variable domain, in which reference TRBV29-1 and TRBJ1-1 provide the parts outside the CDR3, is SAVISQKPSRDICQRGTSLTIQCQVDSQVTMMFWYRQQPGQSLTLIATANQGSEATYESGFVIDKFPISRPNLTFSTLTVSNMSPEDSSIYLCSVVVSSTVDTEAFFGQGTRLTVV.

This clonotype was observed a handful of times. CDR3 in DNA: TGTGCCAGCAGTTTGACCCCTAGCACAGATACGCAGTATTTT. Translating gives CASSLTPSTDTQYF. The chain combines TRBV5-5 with TRBJ2-3, with D unclear. Germline V gene sequence: CDR1 SGHKS, CDR2 YYEKEE (reference sequence). The V and J ends lost 5 bases and 0 bases respectively, with 10 bases between them. This CDR3 has 14 residues.

This clonotype was seen a handful of times. V gene TRBV29-1 combines with J gene TRBJ2-3; perhaps TRBD2 as D (6 bases). This CDR3 is 15 amino acids long. Germline values: CDR1 SQVTM, CDR2 ANQGSEA. Trimming removed 1 base from V and 0 bases from J, with 11 bases in between. CDR3 DNA sequence: TGCAGCGTTGAAGCGACGGGGACTAGCACAGATACGCAGTATTTT. It yields the protein CSVEATGTSTDTQYF.

The rearrangement uses TRBV25-1 and TRBJ1-1, with D unclear. Between the trimmed V and J ends, which lost 2 bases and 5 bases, there was a span of 9 bases. CDR3 length: 13 residues. Germline loops: CDR1 MGHDK, CDR2 SYGVNS. The DNA of the CDR3 is TGTGCCAGCAGTGAACCCGGCCGGACTGAAGCTTTCTTT. It yields the protein CASSEPGRTEAFF.

The chain uses TRBV7-3 and TRBJ2-2, with no clear D. Germline V gene sequence: CDR1 SGHTA, CDR2 FQGTGA. This CDR3 is 14 amino acids long. Between the trimmed V and J ends, which lost 1 base and 2 bases, there was a span of 5 bases. CDR3: CASSLSGNTGELFF. As DNA, the CDR3 is TGTGCCAGCAGCTTAAGTGGTAACACCGGGGAGCTGTTTTTT.

This clonotype appeared a few times. The chain employs TRBV29-1 and TRBJ1-1, with TRBD1 matching 7 bases. Unmatched junction bases numbered 3, after V lost 5 bases and J lost 3 bases. The germline gives CDR1 SQVTM, CDR2 ANQGSEA. This CDR3 has 12 amino acids. The CDR3 nucleotides are TGCAGCGTTCGACAGGGAGACACTGAAGCTTTCTTT. It specifies CSVRQGDTEAFF. The full variable domain, rest sourced from reference TRBV29-1 and TRBJ1-1, is SAVISQKPSRDICQRGTSLTIQCQVDSQVTMMFWYRQQPGQSLTLIATANQGSEATYESGFVIDKFPISRPNLTFSTLTVSNMSPEDSSIYLCSVRQGDTEAFFGQGTRLTVV.

The table lists this clonotype with a few counts. V is TRBV20-1 and J is TRBJ2-2, with TRBD2 matching 10 bases. The V segment lost 5 bases and the J segment 3 bases; nucleotides outside the gene matches: 6. The CDR3 sequence is 15 residues long. Per the germline V gene, CDR1 is DFQATT and CDR2 is SNEGSKA (reference sequence). The CDR3 loop reads CSALAGGKDTGELFF. The CDR3 DNA is TGCAGTGCTTTAGCGGGGGGCAAGGACACCGGGGAGCTGTTTTTT.

The chain uses TRBV29-1 and TRBJ1-3; D may be TRBD1 (5 bases). Germline V gene sequence: CDR1 SQVTM, CDR2 ANQGSEA. There are 15 residues in the CDR3. Between the trimmed V and J ends, which lost 3 bases and 7 bases, there was a span of 19 bases. CDR3 DNA: TGCAGCGTTGATGACGGGGGACCGGATAGGAACACCATATATTTT. This encodes CSVDDGGPDRNTIYF.

This clonotype appeared a few times. This chain joins TRBV27 and TRBJ2-2; a possible D gene is TRBD2 (6 bases). This CDR3 is 13 amino acids long. CDR1 and CDR2 (germline): MNHEY, SMNVEV (reference sequence). Trimming pared 8 bases from V and 8 bases from J, leaving 15 bases between. CDR3 sequence reads: CASGLGGLGELFF. DNA of the CDR3: TGTGCCAGCGGCCTCGGGGGTTTAGGGGAGCTGTTTTTT.

The chain links TRBV20-1 to TRBJ2-1; 7 bases map to TRBD2. Looked up from germline, CDR1 is DFQATT and CDR2 is SNEGSKA (reference sequence). The V and J ends lost 6 bases and 9 bases, in that order; junction bases with no gene match: 11. CDR3 length: 13 residues. The DNA of the CDR3 is TGCAGTGCCCTTAGCGGGCTGGGCGGTGAGCAGTTCTTC. This codes for CSALSGLGGEQFF.

The V and J genes are TRBV20-1 and TRBJ2-1; 9 bases agree with TRBD2. This CDR3 has 15 residues. With V trimmed by 7 bases and J by 3 bases, 10 bases remained unmatched. Germline lookup yields CDR1 DFQATT and CDR2 SNEGSKA (reference sequence). The CDR3 region is CSGQRGASSYNEQFF. CDR3 sequence (DNA): TGCAGTGGCCAGCGGGGGGCGTCTAGCTACAATGAGCAGTTCTTC.

This chain connects TRBV10-3 to TRBJ1-2; D gene ambiguous. CDR3 size: 13 residues. V was trimmed by 5 bases and J by 3 bases, leaving 10 bases between them. CDR1 is ENHRY and CDR2 is SYGVKD in the germline V gene. DNA of the CDR3: TGTGCCATCAGTCGGGCCGGCGACTATGGCTACACCTTC. It codes for CAISRAGDYGYTF.

This clonotype has more than one count but fewer than ten. The chain couples TRBV25-1 to TRBJ2-7; no clear D gene. Trimming took off 4 bases at V and 0 bases at J, with 7 bases between the two ends. The CDR3 spans 13 residues. Germline V lookup: CDR1 MGHDK, CDR2 SYGVNS. The CDR3 nucleotides read TGTGCCAGCAGTGCTATCCGCTCCTACGAGCAGTACTTC. This sequence encodes CASSAIRSYEQYF.

This clonotype was recorded a few times. In nucleotides, the CDR3 is TGCGCCAGCAGCCAAGTCCCGGGCGACGAGCAGTACTTC. As protein: CASSQVPGDEQYF. V and J are TRBV4-3 and TRBJ2-7; D ambiguous. The CDR3 contains 13 residues. Germline values: CDR1 LGHNA, CDR2 YSLEER. Trimming stripped 1 base from V and 5 bases from J, with 9 bases between.

The chain couples TRBV12-3 or TRBV12-4 to TRBJ2-7; D ambiguous. This CDR3 region has 15 residues. The V gene lost 6 bases and the J gene lost 0 bases, with 15 bases spanning the gap. The CDR3 DNA is TGTGCCAGCAGATCCCCGTCTTCGGGCTCCTACGAGCAGTACTTC. This encodes CASRSPSSGSYEQYF.

This clonotype was detected a few times. CDR3 sequence reads: CASSLGTTSYEQYF. DNA for the CDR3: TGTGCCAGCAGCCTCGGGACTACGAGCTACGAGCAGTACTTC. The chain couples TRBV4-2 to TRBJ2-7, with 7 bases lining up with TRBD2. The CDR3 totals 14 residues. Germline CDR1 is LGHNA and CDR2 is YNFKEQ. V shed 4 bases and J 3 bases; nucleotides not matched to a gene: 6.

The chain employs TRBV3-1 and TRBJ2-6, with D possibly being TRBD2 (5 bases). The germline gives CDR1 LGHDT, CDR2 YNNKEL (reference sequence). The germline V and J ends were trimmed by 2 bases and 3 bases, with 11 bases remaining between them. This CDR3 contains 16 residues. The CDR3 reads CASSQSPGGGANVLTF. As DNA, the CDR3 is TGTGCCAGCAGCCAATCCCCAGGAGGTGGGGCCAACGTCCTGACTTTC.

This clonotype showed up just a few times. The rearrangement joins TRBV4-3 to TRBJ1-3, with D perhaps TRBD1 (6 bases). Trimming pared 0 bases from V and 5 bases from J, leaving 20 bases between. The CDR3 runs 18 residues. Germline lookup yields CDR1 LGHNA and CDR2 YSLEER. CDR3: CASSQDPPQRQARNTIYF. The CDR3 nucleotides are TGCGCCAGCAGCCAAGATCCCCCTCAAAGACAGGCAAGAAACACCATATATTTT.

To note about this clonotype: One junction end does not reproduce the germline sequence, and a read error may be involved. The V gene is TRBV15, the J gene TRBJ2-3, with 12 bases that match TRBD2. The CDR3 extends over 15 amino acids. CDR1 and CDR2 (germline): LNHNV, YYDKDF (reference sequence). As DNA, the CDR3 is TGCGCCACCAGCATGACTAGCGGGAGTCGTGAAACGCAGTATTTT. Protein: CATSMTSGSRETQYF.

This clonotype has only a few counts. This rearrangement joins TRBV13 to TRBJ2-7; D ambiguous. CDR3 length equals 14 residues. Germline V gives CDR1 PRHDT, CDR2 FYEKMQ (reference sequence). V gave up 5 bases and J gave up 1 base, with 12 bases separating them. This CDR3 reads CASSTSTGSYEQYF. The CDR3 DNA reads as TGTGCCAGCAGCACCTCGACGGGTTCCTACGAGCAGTACTTC. Variable domain in full (rest from reference TRBV13 and TRBJ2-7): AAGVIQSPRHLIKEKRETATLKCYPIPRHDTVYWYQQGPGQDPQFLISFYEKMQSDKGSIPDRFSAQQFSDYHSELNMSSLELGDSALYFCASSTSTGSYEQYFGPGTRLTVT.